Each of the 2 T cell receptor beta chains below was sequenced from the same sample in a study of TIL therapy for anti-PD-1-resistant metastatic lung cancer. Time point indicated: pre-treatment sample, taken before nivolumab and TIL therapy. The libraries were made with immunoSEQ v3. Only in-frame clones appear in the TCRdb table, and some are missing; sequencing was by immunoSEQ multiplex PCR. This sample carries more than 55,000 clones, 75% to 90% of them seen once, and the ten largest clones take roughly 3%. The specimen was blood, collected at baseline. The receptors were gathered from a person aged 25-79 years with non-small cell lung cancer.

In its sample, this clone was seen once. This chain links TRBV4-2 with TRBJ2-5, with a weak D call TRBD2 (5 bases). V was trimmed by 1 base and J by 5 bases, leaving 8 bases between them. The length of the CDR3 is 13 residues. Germline V gives CDR1 LGHNA, CDR2 YNFKEQ. The chain's CDR3 is CASSQGTGETQYF. The CDR3 region has the DNA TGTGCCAGCAGCCAAGGGACTGGGGAGACCCAGTACTTC.

The chain carries TRBV7-9 and TRBJ2-3, with D unclear. This CDR3 contains 14 residues. V lost 2 bases to trimming and J lost 0 bases, with 6 bases between them. From germline, CDR1 is SEHNR and CDR2 FQNEAQ (reference sequence). As DNA, the CDR3 is TGTGCCAGCAGCTTATCCACTAGCACAGATACGCAGTATTTT. Protein product: CASSLSTSTDTQYF.